What follows describes a single TCR beta chain. What it binds is unknown. The data originate from a study of shared clonotypes between healthy human individuals. Notes on the study in general: Large sequencing depth failed to make sorted-subset sequencing complete, rarefaction showed.

The genomic DNA of each subset was split evenly across several immunoSEQ plates. Sequencing used immunoSEQ multiplex PCR; TCRdb keeps in-frame clones, though not all of them. In the table there are about 1.1 million clones, approximately 78% of which are singletons. This CDR3 is built from 18 residues. V lost 3 bases to trimming and J lost 4 bases; unmatched junction nucleotides: 13. Per the germline V gene, CDR1 is SGHVS and CDR2 is FNYEAQ. Every one of the donors was a Caucasian adult that lived in Nashville, Tennessee. Memory CD4+ cells were the fraction left after CD45RA+ naive selection. This rearrangement joins TRBV7-6 to TRBJ2-5; TRBD2 agrees at 11 bases. Source material: memory CD4+ T cells from PBMCs. Subset denoted: CD45RA-negative fraction. This TCR came from a man younger than 35 in good health. Some clones in this sample may be carry-over from other donors' samples. The CDR3 loop is CASSFKGVAGGVLETQYF. The CDR3 bases are TGTGCCAGCAGCTTCAAGGGGGTAGCGGGAGGGGTACTAGAGACCCAGTACTTC.